These 11 T cell receptor beta chains share one sample of origin, sequenced in a study of T cell clonality in common variable immunodeficiency. Their specific antigens are unknown. Whole-study results and caveats: Common variable immunodeficiency TCR beta sequences reportedly had fewer deletions and N-nucleotide insertions.

Only in-frame clones appear in the TCRdb table, and some are missing; sequencing was by immunoSEQ multiplex PCR. The sample contains about 34,000 clones, none of them singletons. Sequencing was performed on peripheral blood mononuclear cells. These receptors all come from a human donor with common variable immunodeficiency.

This clone was recorded at least ten times. The sequenced CDR3 bases are TGCGCCAGCAGCTTGGAGCGGGGGACC. It codes for CASSLERGT. In full, the CDR3 reads CASSLERGTIYF. The rearrangement joins TRBV5-1 to TRBJ1-3, with TRBD1 as a possible D gene (5 bases). From the germline J gene comes the end of the CDR3, since the read stops 3 residues before it. This CDR3 region has 12 residues. Germline assignment: CDR1 SGHRS and CDR2 YFSETQ.

This clone was counted ten times or more. The read halts 3 residues ahead of the CDR3 end, with the missing end drawn from the germline J gene. The chain couples TRBV30 to TRBJ2-3, with D tentatively TRBD1 (5 bases). The CDR3 is made up of 14 amino acids. V was cut by 5 bases and J by 3 bases, with 15 bases left in between. Germline CDR1 is GTSNPN and CDR2 is SVGIG (reference sequence). The covered CDR3 bases are TGTGCCTGGGCCAGGGTTTATGGGACAGATACG. Its translation: CAWARVYGTDT. The entire CDR3 protein reads CAWARVYGTDTQYF. The full variable domain, with the rest looked up from reference TRBV30 and TRBJ2-3, is SQTIHQWPATLVQPVGSPLSLECTVEGTSNPNLYWYRQAAGRGLQLLFYSVGIGQISSEVPQNLSASRPQDRQFILSSKKLLLSDSGFYLCAWARVYGTDTQYFGPGTRLTVL.

This clone was observed at least ten times. The missing CDR3 end, 3 residues past where the read stops, is filled in from the germline J gene. The rearrangement joins TRBV7-6 to TRBJ1-1; 7 nucleotides align to TRBD1. CDR3 length: 14 amino acids. The J segment lost 1 base and the V segment lost 6 bases, leaving 5 bases of the junction unmatched. Germline V gene sequence: CDR1 SGHVS, CDR2 FNYEAQ. The CDR3 spells CASRRQGPNTEAFF. The part of the CDR3 DNA that was read is TGTGCCAGCAGGAGACAGGGCCCGAACACTGAA.

This clone came up many times. The read halts 3 residues ahead of the CDR3 end, with the missing end drawn from the germline J gene. V and J are TRBV29-1 and TRBJ2-5, with 12 bases lining up with TRBD2. This CDR3 is 12 amino acids long. Germline CDR1 SQVTM, CDR2 ANQGSEA. V lost 7 bases, J lost 4 bases, and 1 base stayed unmatched. The CDR3 bases that were read are TGCAGCGCACTAGCGGGAGGAGAGACC. Its translation is CSALAGGET. The complete CDR3 reads CSALAGGETQYF.

This clone has at least ten counts. Coverage ceases 3 residues before the CDR3 finishes, and the germline J gene fills in the end. V usage is TRBV5-1 and J usage is TRBJ2-5; possible D gene TRBD1, 5 bases. This CDR3 has 14 amino acids. Trimming shortened V by 2 bases and J by 4 bases, and 12 bases separated the two germline ends. Germline lookup yields CDR1 SGHRS and CDR2 YFSETQ. The covered CDR3 bases are TGCGCCAGCAGCTTTGGGGCCGATTCAGAGACC. Its translation: CASSFGADSET. Given in full, the CDR3 is CASSFGADSETQYF.

This clone showed up just a few times. A junction boundary mismatches the germline segment, possibly from a read error. The CDR3 goes on 3 residues after the read ends, and that part is filled in from the germline J gene. The chain employs TRBV7-8 and TRBJ2-5, with 12 bases fitting TRBD1. In germline, CDR1 is SGHVS, CDR2 FQNEAQ. This CDR3 is 18 amino acids long. This chain's CDR3 is CAGSSWGGTGGARETQYF. The sequenced CDR3 bases are TGTGCCGGCAGCTCGTGGGGCGGGACAGGGGGCGCGAGGGAGACC.

This clone has at least ten counts. This chain's CDR3 is CASSLTPATGQPQHF. CDR3 DNA, as far as it was read: TGCGCCAGCAGCTTGACTCCTGCTACGGGTCAGCCC. The V call is TRBV5-1, the J call TRBJ1-5, with unresolved D. The sequence runs out 3 residues before the end of the CDR3; the remainder is reconstructed from the germline J gene. CDR1 is SGHRS and CDR2 is YFSETQ in the germline V gene. The CDR3 sequence is 15 residues long. Trimming left V 1 base short and J 6 bases short, with 14 bases between.

To note about this clone: The read halts 3 residues ahead of the CDR3 end, with the missing end drawn from the germline J gene. This chain uses TRBV5-6 with TRBJ1-5; 7 bases align to TRBD1. The CDR3 has 14 amino acids. Trimming took 2 bases from V and 2 from J; bases not matched to a gene: 1. The germline CDR1 and CDR2 sequences are SGHDT and YYEEEE. CDR3 DNA, as far as it was read: TGTGCCAGCAGCTTCACAGGGGGCAATCAGCCC. Translating it yields CASSFTGGNQP. The complete CDR3 protein is CASSFTGGNQPQHF.

This clone was picked up a small number of times. Read coverage stops 3 residues before the CDR3 terminus; the germline J gene supplies the remainder. The genes are TRBV7-9 and TRBJ1-5, with D tentatively TRBD1 (6 bases). The CDR3 extends over 14 amino acids. V lost 1 base and J 6 bases, leaving 10 bases between the germline ends. The germline gives CDR1 SEHNR, CDR2 FQNEAQ (reference sequence). Incomplete CDR3 DNA: TGTGCCAGCAGCTTAGGCCAGGGGTTTCAGCCC. It is translated as CASSLGQGFQP. Given in full, the CDR3 is CASSLGQGFQPQHF.

Only a few counts were recorded for this clone. The read ends 3 residues shy of where the CDR3 ends; the end is completed using the germline J gene. The chain recombines TRBV2 with TRBJ2-7; D is unclear. Germline CDR1 is SNHLY and CDR2 is FYNNEI. V lost 8 bases, J lost 0 bases, and 5 bases lay in between. CDR3 size: 11 residues. The covered CDR3 bases are TGTGCCAGCTCCCTCTCCTACGAG. As protein: CASSLSYE. The whole CDR3 protein is CASSLSYEQYF.

This clone was recorded many times. The CDR3 end falls 3 residues outside the read, so it is completed with the germline J gene. This sequence joins TRBV6-2 or TRBV6-3 and TRBJ1-6; TRBD1 is a possible D gene (6 bases). V was pared by 6 bases and J by 8 bases, with 23 bases between. CDR1 and CDR2 from the germline V gene are MNHEY and SVGEGT. The CDR3 has 17 amino acids. This CDR3 is CASSWLVGAGVDSPLHF. Partial CDR3 DNA: TGTGCCAGCAGCTGGTTGGTGGGGGCTGGCGTGGATTCACCC.